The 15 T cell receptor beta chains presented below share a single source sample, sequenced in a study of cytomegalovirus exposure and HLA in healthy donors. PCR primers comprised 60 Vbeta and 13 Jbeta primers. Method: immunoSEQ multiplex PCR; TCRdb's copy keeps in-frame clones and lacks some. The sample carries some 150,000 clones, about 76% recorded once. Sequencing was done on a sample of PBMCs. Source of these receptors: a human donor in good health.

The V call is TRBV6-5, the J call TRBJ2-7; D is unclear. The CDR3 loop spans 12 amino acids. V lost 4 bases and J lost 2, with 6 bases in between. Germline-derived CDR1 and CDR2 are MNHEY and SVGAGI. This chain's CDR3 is CASSSGTYEQYF. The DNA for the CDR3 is TGTGCCAGCAGTTCAGGAACCTACGAGCAGTACTTC.

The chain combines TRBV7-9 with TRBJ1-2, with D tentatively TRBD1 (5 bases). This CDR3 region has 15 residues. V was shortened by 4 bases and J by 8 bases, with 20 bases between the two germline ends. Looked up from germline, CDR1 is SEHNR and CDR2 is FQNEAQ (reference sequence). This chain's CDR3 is CASSSGLGGSNGYTF. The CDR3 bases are TGTGCCAGCAGCTCCGGGCTGGGGGGGTCCAACGGCTACACCTTC.

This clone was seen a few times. The CDR3 region is CASRAPRLLEQYF. The CDR3 DNA reads TGTGCCAGCAGGGCCCCGAGGCTTCTCGAGCAGTACTTC. The chain joins TRBV2 to TRBJ2-7; D call uncertain. Trimming shortened V by 6 bases and J by 6 bases, and 15 bases separated the two germline ends. Germline V lookup: CDR1 SNHLY, CDR2 FYNNEI. This CDR3 has 13 amino acids.

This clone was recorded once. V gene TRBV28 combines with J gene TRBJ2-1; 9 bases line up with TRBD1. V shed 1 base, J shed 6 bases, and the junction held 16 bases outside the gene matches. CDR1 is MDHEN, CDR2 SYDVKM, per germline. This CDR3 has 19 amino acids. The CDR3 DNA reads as TGTGCCAGCAGTTTATCTTGGAATTGGGACAGGGCTCCCTCCAATGAGCAGTTCTTC. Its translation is CASSLSWNWDRAPSNEQFF.

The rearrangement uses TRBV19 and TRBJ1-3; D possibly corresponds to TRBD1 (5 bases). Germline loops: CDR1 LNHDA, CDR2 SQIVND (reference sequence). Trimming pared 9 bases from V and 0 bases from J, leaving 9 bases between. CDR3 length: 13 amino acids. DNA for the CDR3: TGTGCCAGCAACACAGGCTCTGGAAACACCATATATTTT. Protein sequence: CASNTGSGNTIYF.

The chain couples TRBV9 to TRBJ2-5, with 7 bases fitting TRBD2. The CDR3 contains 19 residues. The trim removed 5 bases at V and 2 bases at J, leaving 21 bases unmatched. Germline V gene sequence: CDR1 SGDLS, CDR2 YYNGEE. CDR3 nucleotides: TGTGCCAGCAGTGACCAGACGGCGGGAGCAAGACTGGGGCAAGAGACCCAGTACTTC. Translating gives CASSDQTAGARLGQETQYF. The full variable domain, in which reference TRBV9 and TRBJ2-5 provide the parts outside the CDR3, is DSGVTQTPKHLITATGQRVTLRCSPRSGDLSVYWYQQSLDQGLQFLIQYYNGEERAKGNILERFSAQQFPDLHSELNLSSLELGDSALYFCASSDQTAGARLGQETQYFGPGTRLLVL.

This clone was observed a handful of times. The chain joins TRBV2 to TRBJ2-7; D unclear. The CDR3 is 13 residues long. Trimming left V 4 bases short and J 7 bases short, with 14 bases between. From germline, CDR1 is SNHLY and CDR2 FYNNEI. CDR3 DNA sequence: TGTGCCAGCAGTGGGTCTATGGCACAGGAGCAGTACTTC. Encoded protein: CASSGSMAQEQYF.

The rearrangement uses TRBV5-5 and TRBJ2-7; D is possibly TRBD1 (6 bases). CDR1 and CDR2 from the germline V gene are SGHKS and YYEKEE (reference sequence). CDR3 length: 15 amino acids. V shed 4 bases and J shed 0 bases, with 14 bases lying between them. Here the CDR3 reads CASSATGTRSYEQYF. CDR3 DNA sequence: TGTGCCAGCAGCGCAACCGGGACACGCTCCTACGAGCAGTACTTC.

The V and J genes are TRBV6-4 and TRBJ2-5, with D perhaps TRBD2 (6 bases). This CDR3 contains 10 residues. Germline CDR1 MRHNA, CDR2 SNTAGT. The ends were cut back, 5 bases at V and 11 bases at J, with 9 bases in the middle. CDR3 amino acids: CASSSGEQYF. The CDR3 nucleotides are TGTGCCAGCAGTTCGGGGGAGCAGTACTTC.

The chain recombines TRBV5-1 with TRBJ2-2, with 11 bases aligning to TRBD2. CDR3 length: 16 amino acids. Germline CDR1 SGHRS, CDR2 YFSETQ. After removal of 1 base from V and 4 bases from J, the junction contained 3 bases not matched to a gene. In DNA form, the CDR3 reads TGCGCCAGCAGCTTGCGGACTAGCGGGTCCACCGGGGAGCTGTTTTTT. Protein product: CASSLRTSGSTGELFF. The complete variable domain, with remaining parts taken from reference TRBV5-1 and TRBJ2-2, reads KAGVTQTPRYLIKTRGQQVTLSCSPISGHRSVSWYQQTPGQGLQFLFEYFSETQRNKGNFPGRFSGRQFSNSRSEMNVSTLELGDSALYLCASSLRTSGSTGELFFGEGSRLTVL.

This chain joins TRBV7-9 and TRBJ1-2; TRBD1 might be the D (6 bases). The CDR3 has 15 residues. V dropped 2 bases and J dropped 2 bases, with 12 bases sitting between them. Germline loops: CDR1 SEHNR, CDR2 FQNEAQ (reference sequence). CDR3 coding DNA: TGTGCCAGCAGCTTAATTGGGACAACGAACTATGGCTACACCTTC. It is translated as CASSLIGTTNYGYTF.

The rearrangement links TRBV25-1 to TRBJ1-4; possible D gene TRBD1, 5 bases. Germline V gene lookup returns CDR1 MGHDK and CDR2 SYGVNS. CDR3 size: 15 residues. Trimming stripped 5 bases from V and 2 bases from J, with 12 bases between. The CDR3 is CASSSHRSTNEKLFF. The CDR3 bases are TGTGCCAGCAGTTCCCACAGGTCGACTAATGAAAAACTGTTTTTT.

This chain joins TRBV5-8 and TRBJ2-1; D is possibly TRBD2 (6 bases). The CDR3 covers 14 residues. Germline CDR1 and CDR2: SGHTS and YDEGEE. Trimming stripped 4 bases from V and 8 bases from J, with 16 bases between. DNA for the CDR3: TGTGCCAGCAGCGTGACTAGTAGGGTCCATGAGCAGTTCTTC. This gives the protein CASSVTSRVHEQFF.

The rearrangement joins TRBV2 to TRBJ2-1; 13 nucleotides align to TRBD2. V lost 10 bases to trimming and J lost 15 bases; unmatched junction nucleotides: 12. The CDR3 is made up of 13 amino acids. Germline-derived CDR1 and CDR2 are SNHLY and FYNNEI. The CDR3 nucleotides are TGTGCCATCCCGGGACTAGCGGGGATGGAAGCGTTCTTC. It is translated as CAIPGLAGMEAFF.

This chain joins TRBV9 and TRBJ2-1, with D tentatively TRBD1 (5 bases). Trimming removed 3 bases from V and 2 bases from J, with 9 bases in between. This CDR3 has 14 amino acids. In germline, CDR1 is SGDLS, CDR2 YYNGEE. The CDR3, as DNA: TGTGCCAGCAGCGCTTCAGGGCCCTACAATGAGCAGTTCTTC. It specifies CASSASGPYNEQFF.